This TCR beta chain derives from a study of T-cell memory formation after mild COVID-19. Study outcomes and limitations: Among contracting clones, CD4+ were mainly CM/EM and CD8+ enriched in EMRA.

TCR alpha and TCR beta cDNA libraries carrying sample barcodes and UMIs came from 5'RACE with constant-segment primers. TCRdb reprocessed the 5' RACE reads via MiXCR and lists one record per CDR3 protein. The sample has approximately 480,000 distinct CDR3 sequences; roughly 20% are singletons. The sample holds many counts of this clonotype. Its antigen is not known. Germline CDR1 reads SGHVS; CDR2 reads FNYEAQ. V was trimmed by 5 bases and J by 0 bases, leaving 10 bases between them. The CDR3 has 14 residues. This TCR derives from an adult woman who had mild COVID-19 (a few samples of this study predate the infection). Cell type and time point are not known. V is TRBV7-6 and J is TRBJ1-1, with D tentatively TRBD1 (5 bases). Sequenced: PBMCs or a T cell subset sorted from them (not recorded which). The CDR3 protein is CASSPTGMNTEAFF. The CDR3 DNA is TGTGCCAGCAGCCCCACAGGAATGAACACTGAAGCTTTCTTT. Full variable domain (missing parts from reference TRBV7-6 and TRBJ1-1): GAGVSQSPRYKVTKRGQDVALRCDPISGHVSLYWYRQALGQGPEFLTYFNYEAQQDKSGLPNDRFSAERPEGSISTLTIQRTEQRDSAMYRCASSPTGMNTEAFFGQGTRLTVV.